This T cell receptor beta chain was sequenced in a study of shared clonotypes between healthy human individuals. This CDR3 spans 14 amino acids. The germline CDR1 and CDR2 sequences are SQVTM and ANQGSEA. Trimming cost V 3 bases and J 6 bases; bases outside gene matches: 4. HIV-negative, healthy adults without recent acute infections or vaccinations were the donors. Deep-level settings were used for running the assay. Clones were sequenced by immunoSEQ multiplex PCR, and TCRdb holds only the in-frame ones, with some missing. The sample holds some 2.3 million clones, approximately 95% seen once. The chain employs TRBV29-1 and TRBJ2-2; 10 bases match TRBD1. Sequencing used naive CD4+ T cells from PBMCs. Documented subset: CD45RA+ positively selected. This sequence was found in a man younger than 30 in good health. Some clones in this sample may be carry-over from other donors' samples. CDR3 protein: CSVERDRGSGELFF. The CDR3 bases are TGCAGCGTTGAGCGGGACAGGGGCTCCGGGGAGCTGTTTTTT.